This T cell receptor (beta chain) emerged from a study of blood T cells in healthy people across ages. General study results and limits: The recorded TCR beta diversity per million T cells decreased in a roughly linear manner with age. In long-lived donors, naive CD4+ cell counts and diversity exceeded those of aged donors.

It was with a sample-barcoded 5' primer and a J-beta primer mix that a second PCR of roughly 6 to 12 cycles was run. TCRdb analysed the 5' RACE reads with MiXCR anew, one entry per CDR3 protein. This sample has around 990,000 distinct CDR3 sequences, with about 25% found just once. The CDR3 loop spans 12 amino acids. Trimming took 3 bases from V and 3 from J, leaving 3 bases between them. Germline CDR1 LGHNT, CDR2 FRNRAP. The study drew donors from healthy Caucasian individuals in Russia aged roughly 6 to 95. This clonotype was counted a few times. Its cognate antigen is unknown. The sample also formed part of further work on T cells of mothers and their children. This second study says: Similar effects of thymic selection on TCR recombination output were recorded in related and unrelated pairs.

Material: blood. This chain connects TRBV12-5 to TRBJ2-1; D gene uncertain. The receptor comes from a girl aged 2-9 years in good health. CDR3 coding DNA: TGTGCTAGTGGTTTTGACTACAATGAGCAGTTCTTC. It yields the protein CASGFDYNEQFF.